This T cell receptor (beta chain) was obtained from a study of human T cells and chemical hapten exposure. There are many counts of this clonotype. The germline V gene encodes CDR1 MNHNS and CDR2 SASEGT. V lost 7 bases to trimming and J lost 1 base, with 14 bases between them. This CDR3 is 14 amino acids long. Each CDR3 protein gets one entry after TCRdb re-called the RACE reads with MiXCR. The sample includes about 46,000 distinct CDR3 sequences, roughly 4.5% of them seen just once. This sample's time point: healthy volunteer bleed at 2 weeks. Unfractionated whole blood yielded the extracted total RNA.

This clonotype was sampled from a female donor in good health. Some clones in this sample may be carry-over from other donors' samples. Sample: whole blood. This chain joins TRBV6-1 and TRBJ2-7; tentative D call: TRBD2 (6 bases). This CDR3 is CASNRGTASYEQYF. The CDR3 DNA is TGTGCCAGCAACCGGGGGACCGCATCCTACGAGCAGTACTTC.